These 24 T cell receptor beta chains originate from one sample sequenced in a study of CD8 T cells in Susac syndrome. Random hexamers were used to reverse transcribe the RNA input (about 0.5 to 1 ug). TCRdb processed the immunoSEQ multiplex PCR reads anew with MiXCR; each CDR3 protein has one entry. The profile shows some 120,000 distinct CDR3 sequences, 90% to 95% of them singletons. The sequenced material came from CD4+ T cells from PBMCs. Every receptor here comes from a human donor with multiple sclerosis.

The V call is TRBV18, the J call TRBJ1-1; D gene unclear. Trimming removed 4 bases from V and 3 bases from J, with 9 bases in between. The CDR3 loop spans 13 amino acids. Germline values: CDR1 KGHSH, CDR2 LQKENI. CDR3 sequence reads: CASSLGEDTEAFF. The CDR3 nucleotides are TGTGCCAGCTCACTGGGCGAGGACACTGAAGCTTTCTTT. Based on the CDR3 plus reference TRBV18 and TRBJ1-1, the full variable domain is NAGVMQNPRHLVRRRGQEARLRCSPMKGHSHVYWYRQLPEEGLKFMVYLQKENIIDESGMPKERFSAEFPKEGPSILRIQQVVRGDSAAYFCASSLGEDTEAFFGQGTRLTVV.

V and J are TRBV23-1 and TRBJ1-4, with D maybe TRBD1 (5 bases). TRBV23-1 qualifies as an ORF whose function is uncertain. V lost 6 bases to trimming and J lost 5 bases, with 13 bases between them. This CDR3 region has 14 residues. The CDR3 protein is CASSPSWGNEKLFF. In DNA, the CDR3 is TGCGCCAGCAGCCCATCCTGGGGGAATGAAAAACTGTTTTTT.

This chain joins TRBV7-9 and TRBJ2-1; TRBD2 might be the D (7 bases). This CDR3 has 14 residues. From germline, CDR1 is SEHNR and CDR2 FQNEAQ (reference sequence). Trimming shortened V by 11 bases and J by 5 bases, and 19 bases separated the two germline ends. CDR3 region: CASYRGALNNEQFF. The CDR3 coding sequence is TGTGCCTCCTACCGGGGGGCCCTGAACAATGAGCAGTTCTTC. Combining the CDR3 with reference TRBV7-9 and TRBJ2-1 gives the whole variable domain DTGVSQNPRHKITKRGQNVTFRCDPISEHNRLYWYRQTLGQGPEFLTYFQNEAQLEKSRLLSDRFSAERPKGSFSTLEIQRTEQGDSAMYLCASYRGALNNEQFFGPGTRLTVL.

The chain has TRBV5-1 and TRBJ1-6; tentatively, D is TRBD1 (5 bases). The CDR3 totals 15 residues. Germline V gives CDR1 SGHRS, CDR2 YFSETQ. Trimming removed 0 bases at V and 12 bases at J, with 16 bases between. The CDR3 sequence is CASSLEDMGQGPLHF. In nucleotides, the CDR3 is TGCGCCAGCAGCTTGGAGGACATGGGGCAGGGACCCCTCCACTTT.

The chain has TRBV2 and TRBJ2-7; possible D gene TRBD1, 6 bases. V was shortened by 6 bases and J by 3 bases, with 15 bases between the two germline ends. Germline V CDR1 and CDR2: SNHLY, FYNNEI. The CDR3 covers 14 residues. CDR3: CASRAGQTYYEQYF. The CDR3 DNA reads TGTGCCAGCAGAGCCGGACAGACATACTACGAGCAGTACTTC.

V is TRBV5-1 and J is TRBJ2-7, with 7 bases identical to TRBD1. CDR1 is SGHRS and CDR2 is YFSETQ in the germline V gene. The CDR3 has 14 residues. V shed 2 bases and J 3 bases; nucleotides not matched to a gene: 5. Here the CDR3 reads CASSFTGVDYEQYF. The CDR3 region has the DNA TGCGCCAGCAGCTTCACAGGGGTTGACTACGAGCAGTACTTC.

V is TRBV20-1 and J is TRBJ2-7, with D hard to call. V lost 6 bases and J 3 bases, leaving 6 bases between the germline ends. Germline CDR1 is DFQATT and CDR2 is SNEGSKA (reference sequence). This CDR3 region has 10 residues. The CDR3 DNA is TGCAGTGCATATGGCTACGAGCAGTACTTC. This translates into CSAYGYEQYF.

The V and J genes are TRBV12-3 or TRBV12-4 and TRBJ2-5; 8 nucleotides agree with TRBD2. With V trimmed by 4 bases and J by 2 bases, 9 bases remained unmatched. The CDR3 runs to 16 residues. CDR3 residues: CASSSRGAGVQETQYF. Here the CDR3 DNA reads TGTGCCAGCAGTTCCCGTGGAGCGGGGGTACAAGAGACCCAGTACTTC.

The V and J genes are TRBV4-1 and TRBJ2-5, with TRBD1 matching 11 bases. The CDR3 sequence is 15 residues long. V trimming: 4 bases; J trimming: 4 bases; junction bases outside the gene matches: 5. Germline V gene sequence: CDR1 MGHRA, CDR2 YSYEKL. The CDR3 here is CASSPGQGAPETQYF. As DNA, the CDR3 is TGCGCCAGCAGCCCAGGACAGGGGGCTCCAGAGACCCAGTACTTC.

The V gene is TRBV5-1, the J gene TRBJ1-1, with D tentatively TRBD1 (5 bases). The CDR3 is 13 amino acids. Trimming shortened V by 7 bases and J by 1 base, and 11 bases separated the two germline ends. Per germline, CDR1 SGHRS and CDR2 YFSETQ. This CDR3 reads CASRRGGNTEAFF. In DNA form, the CDR3 reads TGCGCCAGCCGCCGGGGGGGGAACACTGAAGCTTTCTTT. The full variable domain, rest sourced from reference TRBV5-1 and TRBJ1-1, is KAGVTQTPRYLIKTRGQQVTLSCSPISGHRSVSWYQQTPGQGLQFLFEYFSETQRNKGNFPGRFSGRQFSNSRSEMNVSTLELGDSALYLCASRRGGNTEAFFGQGTRLTVV.

The chain has TRBV20-1 and TRBJ2-5; TRBD1 agrees at 9 bases. Trimming took 5 bases from V and 5 from J; bases not matched to a gene: 12. In germline, CDR1 is DFQATT, CDR2 SNEGSKA (reference sequence). The CDR3 extends over 15 amino acids. The CDR3 DNA reads as TGCAGTGCTCGTCCCGGGACAGGGAAGCGGGAGACCCAGTACTTC. Its protein is CSARPGTGKRETQYF.

This sequence joins TRBV19 and TRBJ2-7; 8 nucleotides agree with TRBD2. CDR3 length equals 13 residues. Trimming at V came to 9 bases and at J to 5 bases, leaving 9 bases not matched to a gene. Germline loops: CDR1 LNHDA, CDR2 SQIVND (reference sequence). The CDR3 region is CASAKREPDEQYF. CDR3 DNA sequence: TGTGCCAGCGCCAAGCGGGAGCCCGACGAGCAGTACTTC.

The V call is TRBV9, the J call TRBJ1-1; possibly TRBD1 for D (6 bases). The CDR3 extends over 16 amino acids. V was shortened by 0 bases and J by 1 base, with 13 bases between the two germline ends. Germline V gene data show CDR1 as SGDLS and CDR2 as YYNGEE. The CDR3 spells CASSVVPTGRNTEAFF. CDR3 DNA sequence: TGTGCCAGCAGCGTAGTACCCACAGGGAGGAACACTGAAGCTTTCTTT. The whole variable domain, remainder taken from reference TRBV9 and TRBJ1-1, is DSGVTQTPKHLITATGQRVTLRCSPRSGDLSVYWYQQSLDQGLQFLIQYYNGEERAKGNILERFSAQQFPDLHSELNLSSLELGDSALYFCASSVVPTGRNTEAFFGQGTRLTVV.

This chain connects TRBV5-5 to TRBJ2-1, with D maybe TRBD2 (5 bases). The CDR3 covers 13 residues. The V end lost 6 bases, the J end lost 4 bases, and 11 bases lay between the germline ends. In germline, CDR1 is SGHKS, CDR2 YYEKEE (reference sequence). The CDR3 DNA reads as TGTGCCAGCACCCTCCGAGGGTACAATGAGCAGTTCTTC. Protein: CASTLRGYNEQFF.

The chain carries TRBV29-1 and TRBJ2-3; D is perhaps TRBD2 (7 bases). The V gene lost 7 bases and the J gene lost 2 bases, with 22 bases spanning the gap. Germline V gene lookup returns CDR1 SQVTM and CDR2 ANQGSEA. CDR3 length equals 16 residues. CDR3 region: CSAPWGGASFTDTQYF. The CDR3 nucleotides are TGCAGCGCCCCCTGGGGGGGGGCGTCTTTCACAGATACGCAGTATTTT.

The rearrangement uses TRBV6-5 and TRBJ1-6; D not resolved. The V end lost 2 bases, the J end lost 11 bases, and 13 bases lay between the germline ends. CDR1 MNHEY and CDR2 SVGAGI come from the germline V gene. The CDR3 has 14 residues. CDR3 nucleotide sequence: TGTGCCAGCAGTTACGAAGGCCTTGGGACACCCCTCCACTTT. This gives the protein CASSYEGLGTPLHF.

The rearrangement joins TRBV7-2 to TRBJ1-2; D uncertain. CDR1 is SGHTA, CDR2 FQGNSA, per germline. With 3 bases removed from V and 7 bases from J, the gap between germline ends came to 15 bases. The CDR3 extends over 14 amino acids. CDR3 loop: CASSLLKGFGGYTF. CDR3 coding DNA: TGTGCCAGCAGCTTGCTTAAGGGCTTTGGTGGCTACACCTTC.

V gene TRBV5-1 combines with J gene TRBJ2-7, with 9 bases lining up with TRBD1. V lost 7 bases to trimming and J lost 3 bases; unmatched junction nucleotides: 5. This CDR3 is built from 13 residues. The germline V gene has CDR1 SGHRS and CDR2 YFSETQ. CDR3 sequence: CASGRTGVYEQYF. In DNA form, the CDR3 reads TGCGCCAGCGGGAGGACAGGGGTCTACGAGCAGTACTTC.

This clonotype was seen only a few times. The chain uses TRBV7-6 and TRBJ2-2; D perhaps matches TRBD1 (5 bases). The CDR3 has 13 residues. Trimming shortened V by 4 bases and J by 7 bases, and 10 bases separated the two germline ends. Germline V gives CDR1 SGHVS, CDR2 FNYEAQ. In DNA form, the CDR3 reads TGTGCCAGCAGCTCCAGGGTTAACGGGGAGCTGTTTTTT. Its protein is CASSSRVNGELFF.

CDR3 DNA: TGTGCCAGCAGCTCTAGGGACCTTGAAGCTTTCTTT. This encodes CASSSRDLEAFF. The gene calls are TRBV7-2 and TRBJ1-1, with D perhaps matching TRBD1 (5 bases). The germline V gene encodes CDR1 SGHTA and CDR2 FQGNSA. The CDR3 totals 12 residues. V was trimmed by 4 bases and J by 7 bases, leaving 10 bases between them.

The chain employs TRBV7-2 and TRBJ2-7; 10 bases are shared with TRBD2. The CDR3 spans 15 residues. Germline values: CDR1 SGHTA, CDR2 FQGNSA. V shed 3 bases, J shed 6 bases, and the junction held 8 bases outside the gene matches. DNA for the CDR3: TGTGCCAGCAGCTTTACGGGACTAGCGAAAACCGAGCAGTACTTC. This sequence encodes CASSFTGLAKTEQYF. Full variable domain (remainder filled in from reference TRBV7-2 and TRBJ2-7): GAGVSQSPSNKVTEKGKDVELRCDPISGHTALYWYRQSLGQGLEFLIYFQGNSAPDKSGLPSDRFSAERTGGSVSTLTIQRTQQEDSAVYLCASSFTGLAKTEQYFGPGTRLTVT.

The chain has TRBV12-3 or TRBV12-4 and TRBJ2-5; 11 bases are shared with TRBD2. With 6 bases clipped from V and 5 bases from J, the junction kept 5 bases outside the gene matches. There are 14 residues in the CDR3. This CDR3 reads CASRLAGVGETQYF. CDR3 sequence (DNA): TGTGCCAGCAGACTAGCGGGAGTGGGTGAGACCCAGTACTTC.

The J gene is TRBJ1-2, the V gene TRBV12-3 or TRBV12-4; no clear D. The length of the CDR3 is 13 residues. The V and J ends lost 1 base and 4 bases respectively, with 7 bases between them. The CDR3 region is CASSLGKAYGYTF. The CDR3 DNA sequence: TGTGCCAGCAGTTTAGGAAAGGCCTATGGCTACACCTTC.

This chain connects TRBV20-1 to TRBJ1-2; no firm D call. Germline V lookup: CDR1 DFQATT, CDR2 SNEGSKA (reference sequence). The CDR3 totals 14 residues. With 0 bases removed from V and 4 bases from J, the gap between germline ends came to 12 bases. CDR3 in amino acids: CSARDLRLTYGYTF. CDR3 coding DNA: TGCAGTGCTAGAGATCTGAGACTTACCTATGGCTACACCTTC.